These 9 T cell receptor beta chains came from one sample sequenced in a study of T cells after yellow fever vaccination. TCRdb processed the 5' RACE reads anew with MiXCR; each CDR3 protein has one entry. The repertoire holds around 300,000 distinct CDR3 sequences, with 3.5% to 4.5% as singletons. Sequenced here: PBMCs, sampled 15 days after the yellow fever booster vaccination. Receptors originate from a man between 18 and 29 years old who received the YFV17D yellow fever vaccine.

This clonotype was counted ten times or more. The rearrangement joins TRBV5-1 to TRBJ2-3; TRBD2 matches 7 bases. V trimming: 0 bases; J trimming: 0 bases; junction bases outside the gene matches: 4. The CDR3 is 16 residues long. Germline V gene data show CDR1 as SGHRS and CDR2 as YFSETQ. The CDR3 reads CASSLGDYASTDTQYF. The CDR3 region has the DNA TGCGCCAGCAGCTTGGGGGACTACGCTAGCACAGATACGCAGTATTTT.

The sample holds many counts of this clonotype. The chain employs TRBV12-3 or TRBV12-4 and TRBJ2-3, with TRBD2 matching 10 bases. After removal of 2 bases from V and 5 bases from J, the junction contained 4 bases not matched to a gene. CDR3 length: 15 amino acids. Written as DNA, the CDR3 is TGTGCCAGCAGTTTAAGCGGGGGGGCTGTAGATACGCAGTATTTT. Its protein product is CASSLSGGAVDTQYF.

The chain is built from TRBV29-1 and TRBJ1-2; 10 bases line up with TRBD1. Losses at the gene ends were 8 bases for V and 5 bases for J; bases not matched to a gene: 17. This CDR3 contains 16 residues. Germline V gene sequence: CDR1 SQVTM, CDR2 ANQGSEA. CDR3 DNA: TGCAGCTCACTCGGACAGGGGGAAGGGGCCAGGTATGGCTACACCTTC. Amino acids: CSSLGQGEGARYGYTF.

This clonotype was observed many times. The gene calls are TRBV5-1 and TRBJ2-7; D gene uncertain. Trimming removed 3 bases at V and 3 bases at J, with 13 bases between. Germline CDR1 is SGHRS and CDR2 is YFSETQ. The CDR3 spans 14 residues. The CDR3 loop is CASSSPGGSYEQYF. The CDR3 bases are TGCGCCAGCAGCTCCCCCGGCGGTAGCTACGAGCAGTACTTC.

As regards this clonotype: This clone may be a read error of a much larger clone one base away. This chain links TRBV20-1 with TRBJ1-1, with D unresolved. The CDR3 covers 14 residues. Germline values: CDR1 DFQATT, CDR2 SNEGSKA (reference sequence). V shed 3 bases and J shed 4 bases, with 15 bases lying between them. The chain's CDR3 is CSARPPGEGTEAFF. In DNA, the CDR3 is TGCAGTGCTAGGCCCCCCGGGGAAGGCACTGAAGCTTTCTTT.

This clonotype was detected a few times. The CDR3 coding sequence is TGTGCCAGCAGCGTAGCTACAGGGCACTATGGCTACACCTTC. Its translation: CASSVATGHYGYTF. V is TRBV9 and J is TRBJ1-2, with D perhaps TRBD1 (6 bases). Trimming left V 0 bases short and J 3 bases short, with 9 bases between. The CDR3 is made up of 14 amino acids. Germline-derived CDR1 and CDR2 are SGDLS and YYNGEE.

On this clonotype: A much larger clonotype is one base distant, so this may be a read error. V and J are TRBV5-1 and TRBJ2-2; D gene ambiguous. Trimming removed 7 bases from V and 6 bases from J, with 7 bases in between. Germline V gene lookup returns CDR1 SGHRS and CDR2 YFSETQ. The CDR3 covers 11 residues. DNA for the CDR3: TGCGCCAGCCGAATCTCCGGGGAGCTGTTTTTT. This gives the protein CASRISGELFF.

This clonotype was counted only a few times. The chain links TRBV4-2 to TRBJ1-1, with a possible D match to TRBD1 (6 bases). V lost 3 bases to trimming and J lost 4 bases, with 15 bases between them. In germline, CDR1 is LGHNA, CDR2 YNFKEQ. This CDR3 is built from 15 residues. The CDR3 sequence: CASSHFGGRITEAFF. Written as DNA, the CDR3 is TGTGCCAGCAGCCACTTCGGGGGGCGTATCACTGAAGCTTTCTTT.

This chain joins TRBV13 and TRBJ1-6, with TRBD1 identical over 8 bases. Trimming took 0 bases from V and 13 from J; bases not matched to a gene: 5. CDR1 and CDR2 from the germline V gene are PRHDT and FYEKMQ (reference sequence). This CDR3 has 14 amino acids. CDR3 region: CASSLGTGETPLHF. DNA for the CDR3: TGTGCCAGCAGCTTAGGGACAGGGGAAACGCCCCTCCACTTT.